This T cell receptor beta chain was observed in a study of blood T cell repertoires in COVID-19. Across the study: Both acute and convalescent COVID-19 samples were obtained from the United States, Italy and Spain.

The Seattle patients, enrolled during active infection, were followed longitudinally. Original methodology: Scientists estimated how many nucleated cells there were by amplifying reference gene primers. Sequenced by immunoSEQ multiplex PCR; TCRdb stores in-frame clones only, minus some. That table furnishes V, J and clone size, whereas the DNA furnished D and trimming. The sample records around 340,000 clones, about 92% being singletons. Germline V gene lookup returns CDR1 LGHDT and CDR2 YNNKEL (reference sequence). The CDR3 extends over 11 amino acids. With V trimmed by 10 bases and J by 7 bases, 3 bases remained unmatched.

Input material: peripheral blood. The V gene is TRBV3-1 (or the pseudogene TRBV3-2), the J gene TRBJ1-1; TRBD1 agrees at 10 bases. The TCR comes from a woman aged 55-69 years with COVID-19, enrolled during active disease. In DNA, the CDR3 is TGTGCCATCGGACAGGGGGATGAAGCTTTCTTT. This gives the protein CAIGQGDEAFF.